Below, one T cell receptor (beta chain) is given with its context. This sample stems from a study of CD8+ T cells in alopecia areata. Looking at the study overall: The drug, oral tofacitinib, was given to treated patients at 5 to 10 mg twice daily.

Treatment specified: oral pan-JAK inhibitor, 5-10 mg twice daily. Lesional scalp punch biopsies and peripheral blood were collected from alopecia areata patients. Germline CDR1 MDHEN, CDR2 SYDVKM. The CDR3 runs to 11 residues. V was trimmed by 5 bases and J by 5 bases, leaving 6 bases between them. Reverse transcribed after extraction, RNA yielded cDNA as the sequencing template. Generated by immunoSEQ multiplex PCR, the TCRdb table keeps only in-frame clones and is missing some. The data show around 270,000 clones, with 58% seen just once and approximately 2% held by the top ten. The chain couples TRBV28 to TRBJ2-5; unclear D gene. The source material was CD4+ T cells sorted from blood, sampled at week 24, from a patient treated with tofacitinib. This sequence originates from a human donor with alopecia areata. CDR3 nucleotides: TGTGCCAGCAGTGGGGTGGAGACCCAGTACTTC. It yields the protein CASSGVETQYF. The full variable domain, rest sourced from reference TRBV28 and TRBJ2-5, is DVKVTQSSRYLVKRTGEKVFLECVQDMDHENMFWYRQDPGLGLRLIYFSYDVKMKEKGDIPEGYSVSREKKERFSLILESASTNQTSMYLCASSGVETQYFGPGTRLLVL.